The entry that follows covers one TCR beta chain sequence. What it binds is not known. A read error likely explains this, since a far larger clone differs by one base. Time point defined: newly diagnosed GD, antithyroid drugs for less than 3 months. RNA from PBMCs was the source of the TCR library. The data were taken from a study of regulatory T cells in long-lasting Graves disease. The study's findings and limits: It was in persistent disease that TRBV28, TRBJ1-2 and TRBJ2-5 were favored. Possibly, accuracy suffered from the small sample size.

Trimming at V came to 1 base and at J to 7 bases, leaving 4 bases not matched to a gene. The CDR3 loop spans 12 amino acids. Germline CDR1 DFQATT, CDR2 SNEGSKA (reference sequence). In building TCR beta libraries, iRepertoire HTBI primers were used together with Arm-PCR of CDR3 regions. Using its own MiXCR run on the multiplex PCR reads, TCRdb lists one record per CDR3 protein. The sample records hundreds of thousands of distinct CDR3 sequences, roughly 14% being singletons. This same sample was also taken into another study, of T cells in Graves' hyperthyroidism and ophthalmopathy. As that study records: Uncontrolled infection, other autoimmune disease, pregnancy and lactation each barred patients from inclusion. The majority of expanded thyroid clonotypes above 0.001 also appeared in blood.

Sample: peripheral blood mononuclear cells (PBMCs), taken at new diagnosis, from a patient treated with antithyroid drugs. This chain uses TRBV20-1 with TRBJ2-7, with TRBD2 matching over 7 bases. The sequence was obtained from a man aged 30 to 39 with Graves disease. The chain's CDR3 is CSARGGGNEQYF. CDR3 DNA: TGCAGTGCTAGAGGGGGGGGTAATGAGCAGTACTTC.